This T cell receptor beta chain was profiled in a study of cytomegalovirus exposure and HLA in healthy donors (dated by TCRdb to the late 2010s). For the study in its entirety: An earlier analysis of several hundred of the donors reported approximately 260 Gb of sequence data and around 120 million unique TCR beta sequences obtained from approximately 180 million T cells. About 300 gigabases of sequencing data and 70 million to 85 million unique TCR sequences were included in an early release covering 500 to 750 HLA-typed donors. Among the roughly 400 genotyped donors, about 83% belonged to the genetic ancestry cluster associated with self-reported Caucasian donors. The study aimed to test whether signatures of past pathogen exposure could be identified by cataloging public T cell receptors. Using immunosequencing, the study profiled T cell repertoires from 640 or so subjects and related those repertoires to cytomegalovirus serostatus. Besides the first cohort of roughly 700 subjects, a separate validation cohort made up of about 120 different subjects was used. High-throughput TCR immunosequencing, statistical association of individual TCRs with disease status, and machine learning were combined to predict cytomegalovirus infection status. To study patterns of TCR occurrence, a later analysis re-analyzed previously published TCR beta repertoires from 550 to 800 donors and added high-resolution HLA genotyping. The later analysis used no new phenotypic data to find candidate immune exposures, relying instead on TCR beta sequences and their occurrence across donors. An earlier analysis of around 540 of the donors applied high-throughput TCR beta sequencing to assess whether each TCR beta V gene segment acted as functional or pseudogenic. Donor age, sex, ethnicity and CMV serostatus were collected together with the repertoire data. A later genetic analysis used genome-wide SNP genotypes for 398 of the 666 donors, treating that subset as a discovery cohort. Every repertoire in the discovery cohort had been generated on one and the same sequencing platform. Class I and class II HLA loci were covered by the typing at four-digit resolution. The number of donors typed differed by locus, with 629-630 for A, B, C, DRB1 and DQB1, 522 for DQA1, approximately 570 for DPA1, and under 490 for DPB1. Because of strong linkage in the cohort, five DR-DQ haplotypes were treated as single units for association and clustering. Among a few hundred genotyped donors of the cohort, an average of approximately 250,000 unique TCR beta nucleotide sequences were sequenced per donor, approximately 20% of them non-productive.

The CDR3, from cysteine to phenylalanine, totals 14 residues. Only the CDR3 region is kept as DNA, spanning 42 bases read in frame from base 1. Trimming at the junction amounts to 4 bases on V and 1 base on J, and the germline ends lie 9 bases apart. Based on the germline V gene (reference sequence), the CDR1 and CDR2 sequences are SGHNT and YYREEE. The paper as a whole reports these results and caveats: The classifier was reported to diagnose cytomegalovirus status with high specificity and sensitivity in both the original cohort and the validation cohort. In an earlier analysis of approximately 600 of the donors, most TCR beta V segments were observed in productive rearrangements about 87% or about 30% of the time, broadly matching IMGT annotations. The authors suggested that the approach could potentially be generalized to other disease states and immunological phenotypes. While some public TCRs were present in many individuals, most TCR sequences turned up only very rarely across donors. Correlated functional status among segregating V segments might be attributable to linkage disequilibrium, but an unknown experimental factor could not be ruled out. A later analysis found that most CMV-associated TCR beta chains appeared HLA-restricted, with HLA associations seemingly driven largely by CMV exposure. The cohort was sequenced for TCR beta chains only, and without alpha or paired-chain data the features that could be detected were limited. Presence/absence analyses assumed roughly uniform sequencing depth across donors, an assumption that may not hold. Strong co-occurrence of HLA alleles, especially DR and DQ, made assigning TCR associations to individual alleles difficult. An association between a missense DCLRE1C variant and V-gene and J-gene trimming of TCR beta chains was found in a later genetic analysis and replicated in an independent cohort. Because HLA typing was missing for some donors at each locus, association tests included only the typed subset. Several of the top co-occurrence clusters appeared to be linked to parvovirus B19, influenza, CMV and Epstein-Barr virus, according to a later analysis. The sequencing pipeline was judged likely to have produced a cluster of highly shared sequence variants as a technical artifact. Compared with equally common non-associated chains, HLA-associated TCR beta chains in a later analysis were more clonally expanded and had lower generation probabilities. A further reported finding was that TCR beta sequences accurately predicted the HLA-A and HLA-B alleles for most subjects in the first cohort. In the study, roughly 160 TCR beta chains were listed as associated with cytomegalovirus. Because the 87-base-pair reads could not distinguish some IMGT-functional V segments, including TRBV6-2 and TRBV6-3, those segments were excluded. In vitro tests confirmed that three of the cytomegalovirus-associated TCR beta chains recognize cytomegalovirus antigens. Approximately 16 rarely observed V segments, including chromosome 9 orphons, were excluded from the earlier analysis of approximately 600 of the donors because counts were too low. At a false discovery rate of 0.05, a later analysis linked 16,951 TCR beta sequences to specific HLA alleles. In a later analysis, TCR association rates were found to vary across HLA loci, with the most associated TCRs seen for DRB1 alleles and the fewest for HLA-C alleles. For the cohort, immune exposure information was limited to CMV serostatus. In a later genetic analysis, fewer N-insertions in productive TCRs were reported among donors in an Asian-associated ancestry cluster than the roughly 640-donor mean.

Libraries were constructed by the immunoSEQ multiplex PCR assay. For the multiplex PCR, a mixture combining 60 forward primers for TCR Vbeta segments and 13 reverse primers for TCR Jbeta segments was used. Amplification of the CDR3 region of rearranged TCR beta genes was performed with a multiplex PCR assay on genomic DNA. The Illumina HiSeq System was used to sequence the amplified TCR beta libraries as 87-base-pair reads. In the original analysis: A later analysis tallied 80 million to 95 million unique TCR beta chains across the 640 or so repertoires, and about 10 million of those chains were shared by two or more donors. To remove PCR and sequencing errors, raw reads were error-corrected and collapsed into unique sequences using a nearest-neighbor algorithm that merged closely related sequences. V, D and J gene segments were assigned by aligning CDR3 sequences to IMGT reference sequences. Each retained sequence needed at least a six-nucleotide match to both a V gene segment and a J gene segment. Rearrangements were called productive when the CDR3 lacked stop codons and stayed in frame with V and J; all others were non-productive. Following IMGT convention, CDR3 was defined as the stretch from the second conserved V-encoded cysteine to the conserved J-encoded phenylalanine. In an earlier analysis of roughly 580 of the donors, sequences lacking an unambiguous match to a single V gene segment were excluded. In an earlier analysis of approximately 500 of the donors, a V segment was called functional when productive rearrangements were above 56.7%, and segregating when the standard deviation between donors exceeded 5%. A statistical classification framework was built for diagnosing cytomegalovirus status from the catalog of TCR beta chain sequences. A later analysis assigned V and J genes by comparing TCR nucleotide sequences with IMGT/GENE-DB human TR gene sequences. In a later analysis, CDR3 sequences and most-parsimonious VDJ recombination scenarios were assigned using the TCRdist pipeline. A later analysis defined each TCR beta chain by its CDR3 amino acid sequence plus V-gene family, and excluded reads lacking a unique V-gene family. A later analysis removed 592 highly shared, low-generation-probability nucleotide sequences to deal with suspected cross-contamination and a sequencing artifact. In a later analysis, a clonal expansion index for each public chain was calculated from normalized within-repertoire ranks of inferred template counts. Generation probabilities in a later analysis came from a VDJ recombination model fitted to out-of-frame rearrangements, and those results were checked against IGoR. A later analysis scored TCR-TCR, TCR-HLA and TCR-CMV co-occurrence with hypergeometric tests, applying a repertoire-size bias correction to TCR pairs. In a later analysis, false discovery rates were estimated by permuting HLA or CMV assignments 20 times. In a later analysis, co-occurring TCRs were grouped with DBSCAN, and TCRdist sequence similarity was added when clustering was performed within HLA-allele-positive subsets. Co-occurrence clustering excluded repertoires with fewer than 30,000 or more than 120,000 public chains, plus five with anomalous nucleotide sharing. TCRdb holds this immuneACCESS table with in-frame rearrangements only. Some clones are missing; in checked studies, unresolved V genes explain under half, and the rest has no known cause. V, J and clone size are those of that table, while D and trimming were read from the DNA. For this sample the table gives 180,000 or so clones, of which roughly 84% were detected only once. The top ten constitute approximately 1.6% of the sample.

Turning to this clone: The clone's antigen remains unknown. Base-call qualities are not available, and no considerably larger clone is one nucleotide away. The sample has other DNA sequences that encode this CDR3 too.

The cohort was made up of 666 healthy bone marrow donors. Cohort members were all nominally healthy when sampled, although unrecorded immune exposures were likely present. The donor was CMV seronegative and was included in the group of hundreds of seronegative cohort members. A peripheral blood sample was collected from each donor, and TCR beta sequencing was performed on peripheral blood mononuclear cells. Genomic DNA extraction from the blood cell samples was performed with the Qiagen DNeasy Blood Extraction Kit. The chain couples TRBV5-4 to TRBJ1-3; the D gene assignment is ambiguous. This clonotype originated in a male donor in good health and CMV-seronegative. The specimen was PBMCs. The nucleotide sequence reads TGTGCCAGCAGCCCAACGGGGTCTGGAAACACCATATATTTT. This gives the protein CASSPTGSGNTIYF. The CDR3 plus the reference TRBV5-4 and TRBJ1-3 genes for the other parts give the full variable domain: ETGVTQSPTHLIKTRGQQVTLRCSSQSGHNTVSWYQQALGQGPQFIFQYYREEENGRGNFPPRFSGLQFPNYSSELNVNALELDDSALYLCASSPTGSGNTIYFGEGSWLTVV.